The clone carrying this T cell receptor beta chain was found many times. Its antigen is as yet unknown. This CDR3 comprises 16 residues. The junction had 4 bases not matched to a gene; V was cut back by 5 bases and J by 1 base. CDR1 and CDR2 (germline): SGDLS, YYNGEE. These data originate in a study of early T cells in non-severe SARS-CoV-2 infection. In the study overall: Sequencing of unsorted whole blood was done on bulk RNA, leaving chains unpaired.

Attachment of unique molecular identifiers to individual cDNA molecules was performed. TCRdb independently ran MiXCR on the 5' RACE reads; one entry per CDR3 protein. The sample holds tens of thousands of distinct CDR3 sequences; roughly 6% are singletons and the top ten take around 5.2%. Notes on the study in general: VDJdb-based matching was biased toward anti-spike CD8 responses and missed private and CD4 specificities.

This chain uses TRBV9 with TRBJ2-3; 13 positions agree with TRBD2. Sequenced material: whole blood. The receptor was isolated from an adult who was a healthcare worker with PCR-confirmed SARS-CoV-2 infection or an uninfected control (not recorded which). CDR3 region: CASSLGLAGRTDTQYF. DNA of the CDR3: TGTGCCAGCAGTCTGGGACTAGCGGGACGCACAGATACGCAGTATTTT.